Following are 17 T cell receptor beta chains from one sample sequenced in a study of regulatory T cells in long-lasting Graves disease. Arm-PCR of CDR3 regions with iRepertoire HTBI primers generated TCR beta libraries. MiXCR, run by TCRdb on the multiplex PCR reads, gives a single entry per CDR3 protein. Here the sample spans hundreds of thousands of distinct CDR3 sequences, about 12% being singletons. As to time point: newly diagnosed GD, antithyroid drugs for less than 3 months. PBMC RNA served as the TCR library source. This sample was shared with a second study, whose subject was T cells in Graves' hyperthyroidism and ophthalmopathy.

The sequencing here drew on peripheral blood mononuclear cells (PBMCs), taken at new diagnosis, from a patient treated with antithyroid drugs. These receptor sequences come from a woman aged 25 to 45 with Graves disease.

Many counts were recorded for this clonotype. The chain is built from TRBV27 and TRBJ2-3, with TRBD1 matching over 8 bases. In germline, CDR1 is MNHEY, CDR2 SMNVEV (reference sequence). J gave up 4 bases and V 3 bases, and 6 bases lay outside the gene matches. The CDR3 contains 15 residues. The CDR3 DNA reads TGTGCCAGCAGTTTCAGGGGGCGAGGAGCAGATACGCAGTATTTT. Translating gives CASSFRGRGADTQYF.

The CDR3 bases are TGCGCCAGCAGAAACGGACCTAAGAACTATGGCTACACCTTC. This codes for CASRNGPKNYGYTF. The V gene is TRBV4-1, the J gene TRBJ1-2; D unclear. The CDR3 runs to 14 residues. Trimming left V 6 bases short and J 2 bases short, with 13 bases between. Germline values: CDR1 MGHRA, CDR2 YSYEKL.

The rearrangement links TRBV13 to TRBJ2-5; 9 bases fit TRBD2. In germline, CDR1 is PRHDT, CDR2 FYEKMQ (reference sequence). CDR3 length: 17 amino acids. J lost 5 bases, V lost 1 base, and 11 bases had no gene match. CDR3 nucleotides: TGTGCCAGCAGCTTAGTGGCGGGAGGGCCTTTAGCTGAGACCCAGTACTTC. This translates into CASSLVAGGPLAETQYF.

In this sample, this clonotype turned up many times. The chain links TRBV2 to TRBJ1-2; unclear D gene. The germline CDR1 and CDR2 sequences are SNHLY and FYNNEI. V was clipped by 5 bases and J by 4 bases, with 17 bases between them. This CDR3 spans 15 amino acids. CDR3 residues: CASSILQASPYGYTF. Written as DNA, the CDR3 is TGTGCCAGCAGTATCCTCCAGGCTTCGCCCTATGGCTACACCTTC.

This clonotype appeared many times. The chain uses TRBV29-1 and TRBJ2-3, with 7 bases that match TRBD1. Germline loops: CDR1 SQVTM, CDR2 ANQGSEA. The V gene end was trimmed by 3 bases and the J gene end by 2 bases; junction bases not matched to a gene: 5. The CDR3 sequence is 14 residues long. The CDR3 sequence: CSVDSGTVTDTQYF. CDR3 coding DNA: TGCAGCGTTGACTCCGGGACAGTCACAGATACGCAGTATTTT.

This clonotype has at least ten counts. The CDR3 DNA reads as TGTGCCAGCAGCCTAAAACAGGGATGGGAGGAAAAACTGTTTTTT. Residues: CASSLKQGWEEKLFF. The rearrangement links TRBV7-9 to TRBJ1-4; D is possibly TRBD1 (6 bases). The CDR3 has 15 residues. Trimming pared 5 bases from V and 8 bases from J, leaving 18 bases between. Germline V lookup: CDR1 SEHNR, CDR2 FQNEAQ (reference sequence).

This clonotype was seen ten or more times. The chain links TRBV3-1 to TRBJ1-2; D not resolved. Germline V gene sequence: CDR1 LGHDT, CDR2 YNNKEL (reference sequence). V lost 8 bases, J lost 2 bases, and 12 bases lay in between. The CDR3 length is 13 residues. The CDR3 nucleotides are TGTGCCAGCCGAAACTTACAGAACTATGGCTACACCTTC. Its translation is CASRNLQNYGYTF.

Worth noting for this clonotype: A clone one base away is much larger, so this may be a read error. The rearrangement links TRBV5-1 to TRBJ2-7; a possible D gene is TRBD1 (6 bases). Germline V gene sequence: CDR1 SGHRS, CDR2 YFSETQ. The CDR3 loop spans 14 amino acids. The CDR3 sequence: CASSPSGQAYERYF. The CDR3 DNA sequence: TGCGCCAGCAGCCCGTCGGGACAAGCCTACGAGCGGTACTTC.

This clonotype has at least ten counts. The chain joins TRBV29-1 to TRBJ1-5; D not resolved. Germline V gene lookup returns CDR1 SQVTM and CDR2 ANQGSEA. CDR3 length: 11 residues. Trimming pared 4 bases from V and 5 bases from J, leaving 6 bases between. CDR3 DNA sequence: TGCAGCGTTGGTTCGGATCAGCCCCAGCATTTT. It is translated as CSVGSDQPQHF. The variable domain in full, with the rest retrieved from reference TRBV29-1 and TRBJ1-5, is SAVISQKPSRDICQRGTSLTIQCQVDSQVTMMFWYRQQPGQSLTLIATANQGSEATYESGFVIDKFPISRPNLTFSTLTVSNMSPEDSSIYLCSVGSDQPQHFGDGTRLSIL.

This clonotype was detected ten times or more. The chain recombines TRBV30 with TRBJ2-6; TRBD2 matches at 8 bases. This CDR3 has 17 residues. In germline, CDR1 is GTSNPN, CDR2 SVGIG (reference sequence). V lost 4 bases, J lost 0 bases, and 8 bases stayed unmatched. DNA of the CDR3: TGTGCCTGGACCGGAGTAGCGGGACTCTCTGGGGCCAACGTCCTGACTTTC. Amino acid sequence: CAWTGVAGLSGANVLTF. Drawing the rest from reference TRBV30 and TRBJ2-6, the complete variable domain is SQTIHQWPATLVQPVGSPLSLECTVEGTSNPNLYWYRQAAGRGLQLLFYSVGIGQISSEVPQNLSASRPQDRQFILSSKKLLLSDSGFYLCAWTGVAGLSGANVLTFGAGSRLTVL.

In this sample, this clonotype turned up many times. CDR3 amino acids: CASRATLNYGYTF. Written as DNA, the CDR3 is TGTGCCAGCAGAGCAACCCTTAACTATGGCTACACCTTC. The chain employs TRBV6-1 and TRBJ1-2, with D hard to call. The CDR3 covers 13 residues. The germline V and J ends were trimmed by 6 bases and 1 base, with 9 bases remaining between them. Germline lookup yields CDR1 MNHNS and CDR2 SASEGT.

In its sample, this clonotype was seen many times. The V call is TRBV11-3, the J call TRBJ2-7; D is unclear. The CDR3 length is 14 residues. Germline-derived CDR1 and CDR2 are SGHNT and YENEEA. V lost 5 bases and J lost 5, with 16 bases in between. CDR3 nucleotides: TGTGCCAGCAGCAAAGGCCCCAACAATAACGAGCAGTACTTC. Its protein product is CASSKGPNNNEQYF.

As to this clonotype: A far larger clone differs by one base, so this is likely a read error. The V gene is TRBV12-3 or TRBV12-4, the J gene TRBJ2-3; D gene uncertain. The CDR3 covers 14 residues. Trimming took off 6 bases at V and 8 bases at J, with 18 bases between the two ends. Written as DNA, the CDR3 is TGTGCCAGCAGCCTTTTGGCCCCCCGGGTTACGCAGTATTTT. Translation gives CASSLLAPRVTQYF.

This chain connects TRBV5-1 to TRBJ2-2; 8 bases agree with TRBD2. The CDR3 loop spans 15 amino acids. Per the germline V gene, CDR1 is SGHRS and CDR2 is YFSETQ. The V segment lost 3 bases and the J segment 6 bases; nucleotides outside the gene matches: 7. The CDR3 here is CASSYDGREAGELFF. The CDR3 nucleotides read TGCGCCAGCAGCTACGATGGGCGGGAGGCCGGGGAGCTGTTTTTT.

This clonotype was seen only a few times. V is TRBV6-1 and J is TRBJ2-7; D gene uncertain. With 8 bases removed from V and 2 bases from J, the gap between germline ends came to 19 bases. The CDR3 extends over 15 amino acids. CDR1 is MNHNS, CDR2 SASEGT, per germline. The CDR3: CASSGASTFPYEQYF. The CDR3 bases are TGTGCCAGCTCTGGAGCCAGCACGTTTCCCTACGAGCAGTACTTC.

This clonotype appeared many times. The genes are TRBV19 and TRBJ1-5; 7 bases match TRBD1. The CDR3 is 16 residues long. Trimming at V came to 6 bases and at J to 0 bases, leaving 8 bases not matched to a gene. Germline values: CDR1 LNHDA, CDR2 SQIVND (reference sequence). CDR3 DNA sequence: TGTGCCAGTAGGGGAACAGGGGTTTATAGCAATCAGCCCCAGCATTTT. Translated: CASRGTGVYSNQPQHF.

V is TRBV19 and J is TRBJ2-7; 8 nucleotides agree with TRBD2. Germline trimming cut 5 bases from V and 5 bases from J; bases unmatched to any gene: 5. CDR3 size: 13 residues. The germline V gene encodes CDR1 LNHDA and CDR2 SQIVND (reference sequence). CDR3 in amino acids: CASSPPTSDEQYF. The CDR3 nucleotides read TGTGCCAGTAGTCCCCCGACTAGCGACGAGCAGTACTTC.